This T cell receptor beta chain was identified in a study of OX40 agonist ivuxolimab in advanced cancers. Sequencing was performed with immunoSEQ multiplex PCR; in TCRdb, only in-frame clones are kept and a portion is missing. The sample comprises 12,000 or so clones, over 80% of which are singletons, and roughly a fifth rests with the top ten. Regarding this clone: The target antigen is unknown.

The V gene lost 11 bases and the J gene lost 2 bases, with 16 bases spanning the gap. Germline CDR1 and CDR2: MDHEN and SYDVKM. This CDR3 contains 14 residues. Study-wide findings and caveats: Blood T cells, both CD4+ and CD8+, expanded clonally by week 6 at 0.1 to 3.0 mg/kg. In general, CD8+ T cells held more expanded clones than CD4+ did, on average.

This receptor was taken from an adult with an advanced solid tumor such as melanoma, head and neck, liver or kidney cancer. This chain links TRBV28 with TRBJ1-5; a possible D gene is TRBD1 (5 bases). This specimen consisted of CD4+ or CD8+ T cells sorted from blood, obtained in a trial of the OX40 agonist ivuxolimab. CDR3 in amino acids: CASIPRVGNQPQHF. The CDR3 DNA reads TGTGCCTCCATCCCCAGGGTGGGCAATCAGCCCCAGCATTTT.